These T cell receptor beta chains were read from a single sample in a study of CD8 T cells in ankylosing spondylitis. In TCRdb, the 5' RACE reads were re-called with MiXCR into one record per CDR3 protein. The table includes 75,000 to 95,000 distinct CDR3 sequences, more than 8.5% detected once. Sequencing was carried out using blood, either unsorted or a sorted T cell fraction (not recorded which). Receptors originate from a male donor with ankylosing spondylitis. The CDR3 runs from the conserved cysteine through the conserved F or W. Fields, in order: clone size, V gene, CDR3 length, D gene, J gene, CDR3 protein, CDR3 DNA. The D gene is left open where the match is weak. Clone size is not always given. Where it is, it says once, few, many or a class for expanded clones.

-	TRBV7-9	16	TRBD1	TRBJ1-2	CASSSRSRGPNYGYTF	TGTGCCAGCAGCTCACGATCCAGGGGGCCTAACTATGGCTACACCTTC
-	TRBV27	13	-	TRBJ1-2	CASSLSRVDGYTF	TGTGCCAGCAGTTTGAGCAGGGTGGATGGCTACACCTTC
-	TRBV6-6	11	-	TRBJ2-1	CASTLGARQFF	TGTGCCAGCACCCTCGGGGCTAGGCAGTTCTTC
few	TRBV27	15	-	TRBJ2-7	CASSLSTASSYEQYF	TGTGCCAGCAGTTTATCGACAGCTAGCTCCTACGAGCAGTACTTC
many	TRBV6-1	12	-	TRBJ1-2	CASSDQGWGYTF	TGTGCCAGCAGTGACCAGGGATGGGGCTACACCTTC
many	TRBV6-4	16	TRBD1	TRBJ1-2	CASSIPSDRVGGGYTF	TGTGCCAGCAGCATACCCTCAGACAGGGTGGGCGGCGGCTACACCTTC
-	TRBV27	15	TRBD1	TRBJ1-2	CASSPGTGTAYGYTF	TGTGCCAGCAGTCCCGGGACAGGGACTGCGTATGGCTACACCTTC
many	TRBV24-1	16	TRBD2	TRBJ2-1	CATSVSREGPWDEQFF	TGTGCCACCAGTGTCTCGCGGGAGGGCCCCTGGGATGAGCAGTTCTTC
-	TRBV7-8	15	-	TRBJ2-7	CASSHRQASPYEQYF	TGTGCCAGCAGCCATAGACAGGCTTCACCCTACGAGCAGTACTTC
few	TRBV20-1	14	-	TRBJ2-7	CSARAPRSNYEQYF	TGCAGTGCTAGAGCTCCTAGATCCAACTACGAGCAGTACTTC
few	TRBV5-1	14	-	TRBJ1-1	CASSTLLMNTEAFF	TGCGCCAGCAGCACGCTTCTTATGAACACTGAAGCTTTCTTT
-	TRBV6-2/TRBV6-3	14	-	TRBJ2-2	CASSYATTGGELFF	TGTGCCAGCAGTTACGCGACTACAGGCGGGGAGCTGTTTTTT
-	TRBV11-1	15	-	TRBJ1-5	CASSPGLGSNQPQHF	TGTGCCAGCAGCCCGGGCCTTGGGAGCAATCAGCCCCAGCATTTT
many	TRBV10-1	18	TRBD2	TRBJ2-1	CASSESGTGGASNNEQFF	TGCGCCAGCAGTGAGTCGGGCACCGGGGGGGCAAGCAACAATGAGCAGTTCTTC
few	TRBV27	12	-	TRBJ2-7	CASSPGDDEQYF	TGTGCCAGCAGTCCAGGGGACGACGAGCAGTACTTC
-	TRBV27	14	-	TRBJ2-7	CASSPVAGSYEQYF	TGTGCCAGCAGTCCCGTCGCGGGCTCCTACGAGCAGTACTTC
-	TRBV27	17	-	TRBJ1-6	CASRDNTGSFYNSPLHF	TGTGCCAGCAGAGACAACACAGGGAGTTTCTATAATTCACCCCTCCACTTT
few	TRBV13	14	-	TRBJ1-1	CASTTSPGDTEAFF	TGTGCCAGCACCACCTCCCCGGGGGACACTGAAGCTTTCTTT
-	TRBV5-6	13	-	TRBJ1-1	CASSPQLNTEAFF	TGTGCCAGCAGCCCCCAGCTGAACACTGAAGCTTTCTTT
-	TRBV7-9	14	-	TRBJ2-2	CASSLGANTGELFF	TGTGCCAGCAGCTTAGGAGCAAACACCGGGGAGCTGTTTTTT
-	TRBV4-1	17	-	TRBJ1-2	CASSQLGGGELNYGYTF	TGCGCCAGCAGCCAACTAGGGGGGGGCGAGCTAAACTATGGCTACACCTTC
many	TRBV10-2	13	TRBD1	TRBJ1-5	CASSGTGRMPQHF	TGCGCCAGCTCCGGGACAGGGAGAATGCCCCAGCATTTT
few	TRBV7-9	11	-	TRBJ2-1	CAIGVPPSQFF	TGTGCCATTGGCGTACCCCCATCTCAGTTCTTC
few	TRBV4-1	15	TRBD1	TRBJ2-3	CASSPDRESTDTQYF	TGCGCCAGCAGCCCGGACAGGGAATCCACAGATACGCAGTATTTT
-	TRBV7-9	15	TRBD2	TRBJ2-7	CASSSGTSGRYEQYF	TGTGCCAGCAGCTCCGGGACTAGCGGGAGATACGAGCAGTACTTC
-	TRBV5-6	14	-	TRBJ1-4	CASSLFGGNEKLFF	TGTGCCAGCAGCTTATTTGGGGGGAATGAAAAACTGTTTTTT
many	TRBV29-1	15	TRBD2	TRBJ2-1	CSVDGGGALYNEQFF	TGCAGCGTCGACGGGGGGGGGGCTCTCTACAATGAGCAGTTCTTC
many	TRBV11-3	14	TRBD1	TRBJ2-1	CASSLADRGREQFF	TGTGCCAGCAGCTTAGCGGACAGGGGGCGGGAGCAGTTCTTC
few	TRBV7-6	16	TRBD2	TRBJ2-3	CASSPSQQRDSDTQYF	TGTGCCAGCAGCCCCTCTCAACAGCGGGACTCAGATACGCAGTATTTT
many	TRBV5-5	15	-	TRBJ2-7	CASSGTRTANYEQYF	TGTGCCAGCAGCGGCACCCGGACAGCTAACTACGAGCAGTACTTC
few	TRBV10-2	15	TRBD2	TRBJ2-2	CASSEAGVNTGELFF	TGCGCCAGCAGTGAAGCGGGAGTGAACACCGGGGAGCTGTTTTTT
many	TRBV12-3/TRBV12-4	14	-	TRBJ1-5	CASSSTSGSQPQHF	TGTGCCAGCAGTTCTACGTCGGGGAGTCAGCCCCAGCATTTT
many	TRBV6-4	14	TRBD2	TRBJ2-1	CASSEGLAGDEQFF	TGTGCCAGCAGTGAGGGACTAGCGGGAGATGAGCAGTTCTTC
-	TRBV7-8	13	-	TRBJ2-1	CASSLDGSKEQFF	TGTGCCAGCAGCTTAGACGGCAGTAAGGAGCAGTTCTTC
few	TRBV5-1	15	-	TRBJ1-1	CASSLEGGVSTEAFF	TGCGCCAGCAGCTTGGAGGGCGGGGTGAGCACTGAAGCTTTCTTT
many	TRBV7-9	14	TRBD1	TRBJ2-2	CASSGQAYTGELFF	TGTGCCAGCAGCGGACAGGCGTACACCGGGGAGCTGTTTTTT
-	TRBV11-2	16	-	TRBJ2-1	CASSQLALGLYNEQFF	TGTGCCAGCAGCCAATTAGCGTTGGGATTATACAATGAGCAGTTCTTC
many	TRBV14	15	-	TRBJ2-2	CASSQVSRYTGELFF	TGTGCCAGCAGCCAAGTCAGCCGGTACACCGGGGAGCTGTTTTTT
-	TRBV7-2	14	-	TRBJ2-2	CASSLGGDTGELFF	TGTGCCAGCAGCTTAGGCGGGGACACCGGGGAGCTGTTTTTT
few	TRBV5-4	15	-	TRBJ1-1	CASSPGQMADTEAFF	TGTGCCAGCAGCCCTGGACAGATGGCGGACACTGAAGCTTTCTTT
few	TRBV14	16	-	TRBJ1-2	CASSQDRGGRPYGYTF	TGTGCCAGCAGCCAAGATCGTGGGGGGCGTCCCTATGGCTACACCTTC
few	TRBV6-1	15	-	TRBJ1-2	CASSRCPCRDYGYTF	TGTGCCAGCAGTAGATGCCCCTGCCGGGACTATGGCTACACCTTC
many	TRBV12-3/TRBV12-4	15	-	TRBJ2-1	CASSRRGTSRNEQFF	TGTGCCAGCTCCCGCAGGGGGACTAGTCGCAATGAGCAGTTCTTC
-	TRBV20-1	14	TRBD1	TRBJ1-2	CSARDRGVHYGYTF	TGCAGTGCTAGAGACAGGGGGGTTCACTATGGCTACACCTTC
-	TRBV11-2	13	-	TRBJ1-1	CASSPALATEAFF	TGTGCCAGCAGCCCTGCTTTGGCCACTGAAGCTTTCTTT
few	TRBV6-5	14	-	TRBJ2-7	CASSYTGTAYEQYF	TGTGCCAGCAGTTATACAGGGACGGCCTACGAGCAGTACTTC
few	TRBV27	14	-	TRBJ1-2	CASSLTPGSGGYTF	TGTGCCAGCAGTTTGACGCCAGGGTCCGGAGGCTACACCTTC
many	TRBV6-6	12	-	TRBJ2-7	CASSYIGDEQYF	TGTGCCAGCAGTTATATAGGGGACGAGCAGTACTTC
-	TRBV24-1	15	TRBD1	TRBJ2-5	CATSDSGTGGETQYF	TGTGCCACCAGTGATTCCGGGACAGGGGGGGAGACCCAGTACTTC
few	TRBV7-6	15	-	TRBJ2-2	CASSSTRAGTGELFF	TGTGCCAGCAGCAGCACCAGGGCAGGAACCGGGGAGCTGTTTTTT
-	TRBV19	14	TRBD1	TRBJ2-7	CASSRRDSSYEQYF	TGTGCCAGTAGCCGACGGGACAGCTCCTACGAGCAGTACTTC
few	TRBV27	15	TRBD1	TRBJ2-1	CASSFRGPSYNEQFF	TGTGCCAGCAGTTTTAGGGGGCCCTCCTACAATGAGCAGTTCTTC
-	TRBV6-1	16	TRBD1	TRBJ1-3	CASIGTVVSSGNTIYF	TGTGCCAGCATTGGGACAGTAGTTAGCTCTGGAAACACCATATATTTT